The 16 T cell receptor beta chains reported below all come from one sample, sequenced in a study of blood T cells in healthy people across ages. Primers used in a second PCR of roughly 6 to 11 cycles were a sample-barcoded 5' primer and a J-beta primer mix. TCRdb passed the 5' RACE reads through MiXCR, listing each CDR3 protein once. This table holds about 1,400,000 distinct CDR3 sequences, 35% to 45% found once. The sequencing sample was made of blood. The receptors derive from a woman between 18 and 30 years old in good health.

DNA of the CDR3: TGTGCCAGCAGTTACTCATCACAGGGGGCGAAGACCCAGTACTTC. It codes for CASSYSSQGAKTQYF. The chain has TRBV27 and TRBJ2-5; TRBD1 matches 9 bases. The trim removed 4 bases at V and 6 bases at J, leaving 9 bases unmatched. CDR1 is MNHEY and CDR2 is SMNVEV in the germline V gene (reference sequence). The CDR3 is 15 residues long.

The rearrangement uses TRBV7-2 and TRBJ1-3; D not certain. V was clipped by 7 bases and J by 0 bases, with 13 bases between them. Germline V gene sequence: CDR1 SGHTA, CDR2 FQGNSA. The CDR3 has 15 residues. CDR3 DNA sequence: TGTGCCAGCACCCGTCAGAGAGACTCTGGAAACACCATATATTTT. It specifies CASTRQRDSGNTIYF.

The genes are TRBV5-5 and TRBJ1-1; D is unresolved. The CDR3 totals 16 residues. Trimming took off 5 bases at V and 0 bases at J, with 17 bases between the two ends. Germline V gene lookup returns CDR1 SGHKS and CDR2 YYEKEE (reference sequence). As DNA, the CDR3 is TGTGCCAGCAGAGGTAGGGATAAGCCGCTGAACACTGAAGCTTTCTTT. Its translation: CASRGRDKPLNTEAFF.

This chain joins TRBV5-1 and TRBJ2-3, with TRBD2 matching over 7 bases. V shed 2 bases, J shed 2 bases, and the junction held 5 bases outside the gene matches. The CDR3 runs 15 residues. Germline CDR1 and CDR2: SGHRS and YFSETQ. CDR3 amino acids: CASSFSSGLTDTQYF. In DNA, the CDR3 is TGCGCCAGCAGCTTCTCTAGCGGCCTCACAGATACGCAGTATTTT.

The V and J genes are TRBV7-9 and TRBJ2-5; no definite D call. The CDR3 consists of 15 residues. Germline assignment: CDR1 SEHNR and CDR2 FQNEAQ (reference sequence). The germline V and J ends were trimmed by 1 base and 3 bases, with 12 bases remaining between them. In DNA form, the CDR3 reads TGTGCCAGCAGCTTAGTGGTACTTGCGAAAGAGACCCAGTACTTC. Translation gives CASSLVVLAKETQYF.

A few counts support this clonotype. This chain links TRBV30 with TRBJ2-1, with D perhaps matching TRBD2 (6 bases). This CDR3 region has 14 residues. Germline-derived CDR1 and CDR2 are GTSNPN and SVGIG (reference sequence). The V end was cut by 4 bases, the J end by 3 bases, with 13 bases between. For the CDR3, the DNA is TGTGCCTGGACGGGCGGGGCTTACTACAATGAGCAGTTCTTC. This translates into CAWTGGAYYNEQFF.

CDR3 loop: CASSLAGTKGNTGELFF. DNA of the CDR3: TGTGCCAGCAGCTTAGCCGGGACCAAGGGGAACACCGGGGAGCTGTTTTTT. J is TRBJ2-2 and V is TRBV7-9; D may correspond to TRBD1 or TRBD2 (5 bases each). V was clipped by 0 bases and J by 1 base, with 12 bases between them. Germline values: CDR1 SEHNR, CDR2 FQNEAQ (reference sequence). The CDR3 is made up of 17 amino acids.

The chain is built from TRBV4-1 and TRBJ2-1; D is unclear. CDR1 and CDR2 (germline): MGHRA, YSYEKL. Between the trimmed V and J ends, which lost 3 bases and 5 bases, there was a span of 8 bases. The CDR3 runs 13 residues. The CDR3 loop reads CASSQQWNNEQFF. The CDR3 DNA is TGCGCCAGCAGCCAGCAGTGGAACAATGAGCAGTTCTTC.

The J gene is TRBJ2-7, the V gene TRBV6-5; 9 bases agree with TRBD1. The CDR3 is 15 amino acids. CDR1 and CDR2 from the germline V gene are MNHEY and SVGAGI. Trimming at V came to 2 bases and at J to 5 bases, leaving 7 bases not matched to a gene. Here the CDR3 reads CASSYIGTGRNEQYF. CDR3 DNA: TGTGCCAGCAGTTACATAGGGACAGGGCGGAACGAGCAGTACTTC.

The V gene is TRBV3-1, the J gene TRBJ2-5; D possibly corresponds to TRBD2 (7 bases). Trimming cost V 6 bases and J 4 bases, with 12 bases left between them. Germline V lookup: CDR1 LGHDT, CDR2 YNNKEL (reference sequence). This CDR3 is 13 amino acids long. CDR3 in amino acids: CASRPGGPETQYF. DNA for the CDR3: TGTGCCAGCAGGCCGGGGGGCCCAGAGACCCAGTACTTC.

This clonotype appeared a few times. The V gene is TRBV7-2, the J gene TRBJ1-5; D is uncertain. Trimming removed 0 bases at V and 0 bases at J, with 6 bases between. The CDR3 extends over 15 amino acids. Germline values: CDR1 SGHTA, CDR2 FQGNSA. The CDR3 reads CASSLAGTSNQPQHF. Written as DNA, the CDR3 is TGTGCCAGCAGCTTAGCAGGTACTAGCAATCAGCCCCAGCATTTT.

V usage is TRBV7-8 and J usage is TRBJ2-5, with TRBD2 identical over 7 bases. J gave up 4 bases and V 5 bases, and 19 bases lay outside the gene matches. This CDR3 is 18 amino acids long. The germline gives CDR1 SGHVS, CDR2 FQNEAQ. The CDR3 here is CASSRLMGGGSRGETQYF. The CDR3 coding sequence is TGTGCCAGCAGCCGCCTCATGGGCGGCGGGAGTAGGGGAGAGACCCAGTACTTC.

This clonotype was detected ten times or more. V gene TRBV7-2 combines with J gene TRBJ2-3; 12 bases map to TRBD2. The junction had 5 bases not matched to a gene; V was cut back by 4 bases and J by 6 bases. Looked up from germline, CDR1 is SGHTA and CDR2 is FQGNSA. CDR3 length: 15 amino acids. The CDR3, as DNA: TGTGCCAGCAGCTCCTGGACTAGCGGGACTGATACGCAGTATTTT. It encodes CASSSWTSGTDTQYF.

Here the CDR3 reads CASSPERQWYGYTF. CDR3 DNA: TGTGCCAGCAGCCCTGAGAGACAGTGGTATGGCTACACCTTC. The gene calls are TRBV3-1 and TRBJ1-2; the D gene is possibly TRBD1 (5 bases). Germline V gene data show CDR1 as LGHDT and CDR2 as YNNKEL (reference sequence). This CDR3 comprises 14 residues. V lost 4 bases and J 5 bases, leaving 14 bases between the germline ends.

With regard to this clonotype: It may be a read error: a sequence one base away is much more abundant. The chain links TRBV20-1 to TRBJ2-5; TRBD2 aligns across 7 bases. CDR1 DFQATT and CDR2 SNEGSKA come from the germline V gene (reference sequence). The CDR3 runs 11 residues. This CDR3 reads CSALAEETRYF. The CDR3 DNA is TGCAGTGCTCTAGCGGAGGAGACCCGGTACTTC.

The V gene is TRBV5-8, the J gene TRBJ2-5; D is undetermined. Germline V gene data show CDR1 as SGHTS and CDR2 as YDEGEE. The CDR3 is 17 residues long. Trimming removed 0 bases at V and 4 bases at J, with 19 bases between. The CDR3 nucleotides read TGTGCCAGCAGCTTGGGTTCTGGCGGTGGCAACGGAGAGACCCAGTACTTC. Translated, it gives CASSLGSGGGNGETQYF.